The T cell receptor (beta chain) described here comes from a study of shared clonotypes between healthy human individuals. For the study at large: Donors were two women and a few men aged 18 to 49. CD8 memory received one plate per donor, CD8 naive two, CD4 memory three and CD4 naive three. General observations from the study: Estimated clonotype richness was generally higher in naive than memory subsets. Enrolling few donors narrowed the genetic and exposure-history diversity that was represented.

V lost 0 bases to trimming and J lost 9 bases, with 9 bases between them. The CDR3 totals 14 residues. Germline V gene data show CDR1 as LNHNV and CDR2 as YYDKDF (reference sequence). Data came from immunoSEQ multiplex PCR; TCRdb stores just in-frame clones and leaves some out. The sample holds around 2.3 million clones, approximately 96% seen once. As to this clone: No antigen is known for it.

This chain connects TRBV15 to TRBJ1-6; D unclear. The clonotype comes from a man between 18 and 29 years old in good health. The sample was naive CD4+ T cells sorted from blood. Subset of the sample: CD45RA+ positively selected. The CDR3: CATSRDLGISPLHF. CDR3 bases: TGTGCCACCAGCAGAGATCTGGGGATTTCACCCCTCCACTTT.